The sequence of this TCR beta chain was determined in a study of blood T cell repertoires in COVID-19 (dated by TCRdb to 2019 to 2021). For the wider study: Samples covering the acute and convalescent phases of COVID-19 were provided by collaborators in the United States, Italy and Spain. The material from the prospective study consisted of cDNA or gDNA derived from T cells, B-cell-depleted T cells, or PBMCs. The repertoires were released in a freely available public database intended as a resource for research on the immune response to SARS-CoV-2. Samples came from the ongoing ImmuneRACE study (first 160 participants) plus 1,254 subjects from 6 global collaborators. Nearly every sample came with metadata listing a de-identified subject ID, COVID-19 status, age in years and sex. Deeply sampled blood TCRbeta repertoires from subjects exposed to, actively infected with, or recovered from COVID-19 were included in the dataset. Where available, HLA class I and class II types were taken from metadata supplied by the sample provider and were not determined by assay-based typing. Study-wide findings and limitations: How much clinical and demographic metadata was included differed by source and by participant, and the metadata was provided uncurated.

Collaborating institutions collected whole blood in K2EDTA tubes following their own protocols. For TCRbeta analysis, collaborators shipped samples as frozen whole blood, isolated PBMCs, or DNA extracted from either of those sample types. Remarks on this clone: Its antigen remains unidentified. One base away there is no much larger clone; base qualities are not given.

The CDR3, cysteine through phenylalanine, is 17 amino acids long. The retained sequence is limited to the CDR3, 51 bases, with the frame set at the first base. At the junction V is shortened by 3 bases and J by 1 base, with 16 bases in between. From a lookup of the germline V gene, CDR1 and CDR2 are SGDLS and YYNGEE. TCRbeta CDR3 regions were amplified from genomic DNA using the immunoSEQ Assay, a bias-controlled multiplex PCR. As for how the authors treated the data: The number of nucleated cells in each sample was estimated by amplification of reference gene primers within the assay. To quantify the absolute abundance of each unique TCRbeta CDR3 rearrangement, sequence reads were collapsed and filtered. For each sample, productive Simpson clonality was calculated by taking the square root of Simpson's diversity index across productive rearrangements. This is the immuneACCESS table as TCRdb keeps it, with only in-frame sequences that have V and J called. A part of the clones is gone; compared with another copy, unresolved V genes explain less than half, and the rest is unexplained. V and J calls plus clone size are reproduced from that table; the DNA served to infer D and trimming. Present in this sample are 120,000 or so clones, 85% to 90% of which were seen just once. The ten most abundant clones make up just over 6.5% of the sample.

The chain is encoded by TRBV9 joined to TRBJ1-4; the D gene is perhaps TRBD1, from 6 matching bases. This clonotype was sampled from an older man with active or convalescent COVID-19. Material: peripheral blood. The DNA sequence follows: TGTGCCAGCAGCGCAGCCGTAGGGGGGGGAACTAATGAAAAACTGTTTTTT. It codes for CASSAAVGGGTNEKLFF.